This T cell receptor (beta chain) is drawn from a study of T cells in Graves' hyperthyroidism and ophthalmopathy. Study-wide results and limits: Most thyroid clonotypes with frequency above 0.001 were detected in blood.

This clonotype was seen at least ten times. The target antigen is unknown. Uncontrolled infections, other autoimmune diseases, pregnancy or lactation led to exclusion of patients. The CDR3 runs 14 residues. Per the germline V gene, CDR1 is MDHEN and CDR2 is SYDVKM. V dropped 2 bases and J dropped 0 bases, with 7 bases sitting between them. Amplified TCR beta CDR3 regions came from RNA transcripts. In the first-round RT-PCR of the TCR CDR3, the HTBI primer set was used. TCRdb processed the multiplex PCR reads anew with MiXCR; each CDR3 protein has one entry. The profile shows fewer than 300,000 distinct CDR3 sequences, roughly 15% of them singletons.

The chain couples TRBV28 to TRBJ1-2; D uncertain. The receptor was derived from a woman between 50 and 59 years old with Graves' hyperthyroidism that later progressed to Graves' ophthalmopathy. The sample taken for sequencing was blood. The CDR3 reads CASSLTGANYGYTF. The CDR3 DNA sequence: TGTGCCAGCAGTTTAACGGGTGCTAACTATGGCTACACCTTC.